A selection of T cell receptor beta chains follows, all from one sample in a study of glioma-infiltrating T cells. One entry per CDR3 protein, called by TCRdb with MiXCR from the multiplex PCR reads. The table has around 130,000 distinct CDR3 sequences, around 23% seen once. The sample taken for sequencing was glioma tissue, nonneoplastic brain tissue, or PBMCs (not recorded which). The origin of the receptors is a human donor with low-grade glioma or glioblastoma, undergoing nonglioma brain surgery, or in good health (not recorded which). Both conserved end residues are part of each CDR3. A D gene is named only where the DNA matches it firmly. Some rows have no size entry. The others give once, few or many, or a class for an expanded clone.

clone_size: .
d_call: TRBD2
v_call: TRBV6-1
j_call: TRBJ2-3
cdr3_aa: CASSPVVVIAGGTDTQYF
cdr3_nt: TGTGCCAGCAGTCCAGTCGTGGTGATAGCGGGGGGCACAGATACGCAGTATTTT

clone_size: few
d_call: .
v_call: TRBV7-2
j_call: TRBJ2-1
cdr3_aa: CASSLGAGVSYNEQFF
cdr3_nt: TGTGCCAGCAGCTTAGGGGCAGGCGTCTCCTACAATGAGCAGTTCTTC

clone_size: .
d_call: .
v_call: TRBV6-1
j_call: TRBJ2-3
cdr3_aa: CASSDSPQPGTLQYF
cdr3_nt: TGTGCCAGCAGTGACTCCCCCCAACCCGGGACTCTCCAGTATTTT

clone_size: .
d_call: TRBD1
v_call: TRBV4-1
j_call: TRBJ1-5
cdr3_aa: CASSQDLGTGNQPQHF
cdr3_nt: TGCGCCAGCAGCCAAGATCTCGGGACAGGGAATCAGCCCCAGCATTTT

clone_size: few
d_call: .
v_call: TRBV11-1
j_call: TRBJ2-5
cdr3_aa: CASSPIGRQETQYF
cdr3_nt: TGTGCCAGCAGCCCCATCGGGCGCCAAGAGACCCAGTACTTC

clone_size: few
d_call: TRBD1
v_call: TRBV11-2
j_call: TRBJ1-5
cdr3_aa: CASSRQGRDISNQPQHF
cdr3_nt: TGTGCCAGCAGCCGACAGGGGAGGGATATTAGCAATCAGCCCCAGCATTTT

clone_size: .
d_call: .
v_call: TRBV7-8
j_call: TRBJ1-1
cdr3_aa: CASSERTWPNTEAFF
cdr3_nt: TGTGCCAGCAGCGAACGGACCTGGCCGAACACTGAAGCTTTCTTT

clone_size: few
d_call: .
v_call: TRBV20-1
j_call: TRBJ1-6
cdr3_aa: CSARDSNSPLHF
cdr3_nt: TGCAGTGCTAGGGATTCTAATTCACCCCTCCACTTT

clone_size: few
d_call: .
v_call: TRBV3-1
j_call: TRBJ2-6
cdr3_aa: CASSLDLSIGANVLTF
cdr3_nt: TGTGCCAGCAGCTTGGACCTATCGATTGGGGCCAACGTCCTGACTTTC

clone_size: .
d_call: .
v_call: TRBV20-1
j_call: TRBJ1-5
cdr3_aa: CSARSPSRTNQPQHF
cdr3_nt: TGCAGTGCTAGAAGCCCCTCGCGGACGAATCAGCCCCAGCATTTT

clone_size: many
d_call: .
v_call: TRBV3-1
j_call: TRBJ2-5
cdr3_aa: CASSQEGQETQYF
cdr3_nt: TGTGCCAGCAGCCAAGAGGGGCAAGAGACCCAGTACTTC

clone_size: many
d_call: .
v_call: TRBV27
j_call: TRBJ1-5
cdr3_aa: CASSLSLSGNQPQHF
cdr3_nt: TGTGCCAGCAGTTTATCCCTAAGCGGCAATCAGCCCCAGCATTTT

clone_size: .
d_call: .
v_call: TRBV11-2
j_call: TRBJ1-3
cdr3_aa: CASSLSLLQFSGNTIYF
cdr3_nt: TGTGCCAGCAGCTTATCCCTTTTGCAGTTCTCTGGAAACACCATATATTTT

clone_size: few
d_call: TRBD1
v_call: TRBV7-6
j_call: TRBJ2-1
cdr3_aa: CASSLETGWNEQFF
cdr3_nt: TGTGCCAGCAGCTTAGAGACAGGGTGGAATGAGCAGTTCTTC

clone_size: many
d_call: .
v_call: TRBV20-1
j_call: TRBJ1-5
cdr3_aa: CSARRAYNQPQHF
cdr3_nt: TGCAGTGCTAGAAGGGCCTACAATCAGCCCCAGCATTTT

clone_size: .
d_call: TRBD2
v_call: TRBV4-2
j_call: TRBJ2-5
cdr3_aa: CASSQASGSFQETQYF
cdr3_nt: TGTGCCAGCAGCCAGGCTAGCGGGTCCTTCCAAGAGACCCAGTACTTC

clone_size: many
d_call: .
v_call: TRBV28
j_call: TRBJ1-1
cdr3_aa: CASGGRRGHVNTEAFF
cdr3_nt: TGTGCCAGCGGTGGAAGAAGGGGACATGTGAACACTGAAGCTTTCTTT

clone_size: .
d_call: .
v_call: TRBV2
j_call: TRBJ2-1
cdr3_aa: CASTPPVLPPNEKFF
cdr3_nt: TGTGCCAGCACCCCCCCGGTTCTCCCACCGAATGAGAAGTTCTTC

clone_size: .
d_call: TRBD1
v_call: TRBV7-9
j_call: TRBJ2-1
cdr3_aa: CATSRGLGQGASYEKFF
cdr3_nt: TGTGCCACCAGCAGAGGTCTGGGACAGGGGGCGTCCTATGAGAAGTTCTTC

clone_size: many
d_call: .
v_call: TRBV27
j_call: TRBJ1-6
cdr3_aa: CASSLSAQHYNSPLHF
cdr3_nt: TGTGCCAGCAGTTTATCGGCCCAGCACTATAATTCACCCCTCCACTTT

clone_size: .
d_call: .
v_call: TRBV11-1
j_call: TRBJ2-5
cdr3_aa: CASRLGAGARQETQYF
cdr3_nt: TGTGCCAGCAGGTTGGGTGCGGGCGCCCGACAAGAGACCCAGTACTTC